A selection of T cell receptor beta chains follows, all from one sample in a study of blood T cell repertoires in COVID-19. Generated by immunoSEQ multiplex PCR, the TCRdb table keeps only in-frame clones and is missing some. The profile shows 130,000 to 150,000 clones, around nine tenths of them singletons. Specimen: peripheral blood. These receptors came from a woman aged 35 to 49 with acute or convalescent COVID-19. Both conserved end residues are part of each CDR3. The D gene is left open where the match is weak. Only some rows state a clone size, as once, few, many or a class for expanded clones.

abundance: NA
j_gene: TRBJ2-3
v_gene: TRBV19
d_gene: NA
CDR3nt: TGTGCCAGTAGGCCGAGCGGGAGCACAGATACGCAGTATTTT
CDR3aa: CASRPSGSTDTQYF

abundance: NA
j_gene: TRBJ2-3
v_gene: TRBV6-5
d_gene: NA
CDR3nt: TGTGCCAGCAGTTACGGCGGGGGCCGCACAGATACGCAGTATTTT
CDR3aa: CASSYGGGRTDTQYF

abundance: NA
j_gene: TRBJ1-2
v_gene: TRBV10-3
d_gene: NA
CDR3nt: TGTGCCATCAGTGAAACTGCCTATGGCTACACCTTC
CDR3aa: CAISETAYGYTF

abundance: NA
j_gene: TRBJ2-7
v_gene: TRBV6-2/TRBV6-3
d_gene: NA
CDR3nt: TGTGCCAGCAGTTACTCAGGGAGCGAACCTAAAGACGCCCGCTTC
CDR3aa: CASSYSGSEPKDARF

abundance: NA
j_gene: TRBJ2-5
v_gene: TRBV7-9
d_gene: TRBD1
CDR3nt: TGTGCCAGCAGCTACAGGGGAGAGACCCAGTACTTC
CDR3aa: CASSYRGETQYF

abundance: NA
j_gene: TRBJ1-1
v_gene: TRBV24-1
d_gene: NA
CDR3nt: TGTGCCACCAGTGCCCCGCCCCCGAGAAGCGCTGAAGCTTTCTTT
CDR3aa: CATSAPPPRSAEAFF

abundance: NA
j_gene: TRBJ2-1
v_gene: TRBV24-1
d_gene: NA
CDR3nt: TGTGCCACCAGTGATTTAAGGCGGAATGAGCAGTTCTTC
CDR3aa: CATSDLRRNEQFF

abundance: NA
j_gene: TRBJ2-1
v_gene: TRBV4-1
d_gene: TRBD2
CDR3nt: TGCGCCAGCAGCCAAGGACTAGCGGGAAGGGGCAATGAGCAGTTCTTC
CDR3aa: CASSQGLAGRGNEQFF

abundance: NA
j_gene: TRBJ1-2
v_gene: TRBV5-6
d_gene: TRBD1
CDR3nt: TGTGCCAGCAGCCCGCGGACAGGGAGTAACTATGGCTACACCTTC
CDR3aa: CASSPRTGSNYGYTF

abundance: NA
j_gene: TRBJ1-6
v_gene: TRBV7-8
d_gene: NA
CDR3nt: TGTGCCAGCAGCTTGGGGGGGGCCGATAATTCACCCCTCCACTTT
CDR3aa: CASSLGGADNSPLHF

abundance: few
j_gene: TRBJ1-2
v_gene: TRBV15
d_gene: NA
CDR3nt: TGTGCCACCAGCAGAGGGACAGTGTCCTATGGCTACACCTTC
CDR3aa: CATSRGTVSYGYTF

abundance: NA
j_gene: TRBJ2-2
v_gene: TRBV5-4
d_gene: TRBD2
CDR3nt: TGTGCCAGCAGCTTGGCAGGACTAGCGGTTAACACCGGGGAGCTGTTTTTT
CDR3aa: CASSLAGLAVNTGELFF

abundance: NA
j_gene: TRBJ1-1
v_gene: TRBV24-1
d_gene: TRBD1
CDR3nt: TGTGCCACCAGGGGACAGGGGGCGCAATCCGAAGCTTTCTTT
CDR3aa: CATRGQGAQSEAFF

abundance: NA
j_gene: TRBJ1-4
v_gene: TRBV30
d_gene: NA
CDR3nt: TGTGCCTGGAGTCCCGGGGCAGGGGTTAATGAAAAACTGTTTTTT
CDR3aa: CAWSPGAGVNEKLFF

abundance: NA
j_gene: TRBJ2-5
v_gene: TRBV9
d_gene: NA
CDR3nt: TGTGCCAGCAGCGCCGGGACAGCTTTCAGCGGGGGCCAAGAGACCCAGTACTTC
CDR3aa: CASSAGTAFSGGQETQYF

abundance: once
j_gene: TRBJ2-7
v_gene: TRBV6-2/TRBV6-3
d_gene: TRBD1
CDR3nt: TGTGCCAGCAGTTTCGGGACAGGGAACTACGAGCAGTACTTC
CDR3aa: CASSFGTGNYEQYF

abundance: NA
j_gene: TRBJ2-5
v_gene: TRBV7-2
d_gene: NA
CDR3nt: TGTGCCAGCAGTTTAGGGAGGGAGACCCAGTACTTC
CDR3aa: CASSLGRETQYF

abundance: NA
j_gene: TRBJ2-2
v_gene: TRBV1
d_gene: NA
CDR3nt: TGCACCAGCAGCCAATCGGGACAGGGGGACACCGGGGAGCTGTTTTTT
CDR3aa: CTSSQSGQGDTGELFF

abundance: few
j_gene: TRBJ2-7
v_gene: TRBV4-2
d_gene: TRBD2
CDR3nt: TGTGCCAGCAGCCCTCCGACTAGCGGGCTGCTCTACGAGCAGTACTTC
CDR3aa: CASSPPTSGLLYEQYF

abundance: NA
j_gene: TRBJ1-2
v_gene: TRBV10-2
d_gene: TRBD1
CDR3nt: TGCGCCAGCAGTACAGACAGGGGCTATGGCTACACCTTC
CDR3aa: CASSTDRGYGYTF

abundance: NA
j_gene: TRBJ2-3
v_gene: TRBV9
d_gene: TRBD2
CDR3nt: TGTGCCAGCAGCCACCCCGGGACTAGGGGTTTATCCGGATCTATCCCAGATACGCAGTATTTT
CDR3aa: CASSHPGTRGLSGSIPDTQYF

abundance: few
j_gene: TRBJ1-1
v_gene: TRBV5-1
d_gene: TRBD1
CDR3nt: TGCGCCAGCAGCACCCGGACAGGGCCCCCTGAAGCTTTCTTT
CDR3aa: CASSTRTGPPEAFF

abundance: NA
j_gene: TRBJ2-2
v_gene: TRBV2
d_gene: TRBD2
CDR3nt: TGTGCCAGCAGTGTGAGGTCAGGGAGGGCCGGGGAGCTGTTTTTT
CDR3aa: CASSVRSGRAGELFF

abundance: NA
j_gene: TRBJ2-3
v_gene: TRBV6-2/TRBV6-3
d_gene: TRBD2
CDR3nt: TGTGCCAGCAGTCCCTCTAGCGGGGGGTTCACAGATACGCAGTATTTT
CDR3aa: CASSPSSGGFTDTQYF

abundance: NA
j_gene: TRBJ1-5
v_gene: TRBV28
d_gene: TRBD1
CDR3nt: TGTGCCAGCGGACTACCAGGACAGGGATTAAGTGGGGATCAGCCCCAGCATTTT
CDR3aa: CASGLPGQGLSGDQPQHF

abundance: NA
j_gene: TRBJ1-4
v_gene: TRBV5-1
d_gene: NA
CDR3nt: TGCGCCAGCAGCCCCAGGGCAACTAATGAAAAACTGTTTTTT
CDR3aa: CASSPRATNEKLFF

abundance: NA
j_gene: TRBJ1-3
v_gene: TRBV28
d_gene: NA
CDR3nt: TGTGCCAGCAGTTACCGATGGCAGGGGAGTTCTGGAAACACCATATATTTT
CDR3aa: CASSYRWQGSSGNTIYF

abundance: NA
j_gene: TRBJ1-2
v_gene: TRBV18
d_gene: NA
CDR3nt: TGTGCCAGCTCACCCTACATCGACTCCGGGACAATAGGCTATGGCTACACCTTC
CDR3aa: CASSPYIDSGTIGYGYTF

abundance: NA
j_gene: TRBJ1-3
v_gene: TRBV19
d_gene: TRBD1
CDR3nt: TGTGCCAGTAGTACCGCCACAGGGGGTACTGGAAACACCATATATTTT
CDR3aa: CASSTATGGTGNTIYF

abundance: NA
j_gene: TRBJ2-5
v_gene: TRBV4-3
d_gene: TRBD2
CDR3nt: TGCGCCAGCAGCCAGGGACTAGTAGGCGAGACCCAGTACTTC
CDR3aa: CASSQGLVGETQYF

abundance: NA
j_gene: TRBJ1-4
v_gene: TRBV7-9
d_gene: NA
CDR3nt: TGTGCCAGCAGCCCCCTAGTGTTGGAAAAACTGTTTTTT
CDR3aa: CASSPLVLEKLFF

abundance: once
j_gene: TRBJ1-2
v_gene: TRBV6-5
d_gene: NA
CDR3nt: TGTGCCAGCAGTTTTCGGGGGGTAGAATATGGCTACACCTTC
CDR3aa: CASSFRGVEYGYTF

abundance: NA
j_gene: TRBJ1-2
v_gene: TRBV30
d_gene: NA
CDR3nt: TGTGCCTGGAGGAACGGAGGGGTTTATGGCTACACCTTC
CDR3aa: CAWRNGGVYGYTF

abundance: NA
j_gene: TRBJ1-4
v_gene: TRBV10-3
d_gene: NA
CDR3nt: TGTGCCATCAGTGAAAACAGGGTGTGGGCGGGAGATGAAAAACTGTTTTTT
CDR3aa: CAISENRVWAGDEKLFF

abundance: NA
j_gene: TRBJ2-6
v_gene: TRBV5-1
d_gene: NA
CDR3nt: TGCGCCAGCCGGGACAACCCCTCTGGGGCCAACGTCCTGACTTTC
CDR3aa: CASRDNPSGANVLTF

abundance: NA
j_gene: TRBJ2-3
v_gene: TRBV5-1
d_gene: NA
CDR3nt: TGCGCCAGCAGCTTGATTCCTGTGAGCACAGATACGCAGTATTTT
CDR3aa: CASSLIPVSTDTQYF

abundance: NA
j_gene: TRBJ1-2
v_gene: TRBV6-5
d_gene: NA
CDR3nt: TGTGCCAGCAGTTATTATGACAGGAGAGCTAACTATGGCTACACCTTC
CDR3aa: CASSYYDRRANYGYTF

abundance: NA
j_gene: TRBJ2-1
v_gene: TRBV19
d_gene: TRBD2
CDR3nt: TGTGCCAGTAGTATCTGGACTAGCGATATCAATGAGCAGTTCTTC
CDR3aa: CASSIWTSDINEQFF

abundance: NA
j_gene: TRBJ2-7
v_gene: TRBV25-1
d_gene: TRBD1
CDR3nt: TGTGCCAGCAGTGATTTGACCGGGACAGGGTCGCAGTACTTC
CDR3aa: CASSDLTGTGSQYF

abundance: once
j_gene: TRBJ1-5
v_gene: TRBV30
d_gene: NA
CDR3nt: TGTGCCTGGACCCCAGGGGCCGGACTTACAAATCAGCCCCAGCATTTT
CDR3aa: CAWTPGAGLTNQPQHF

abundance: once
j_gene: TRBJ2-7
v_gene: TRBV9
d_gene: NA
CDR3nt: TGTGCCAGCAGCGTAGGGGGAGGATCCTCGTCTGGCGAGCAGTACTTC
CDR3aa: CASSVGGGSSSGEQYF

abundance: NA
j_gene: TRBJ1-1
v_gene: TRBV5-6
d_gene: NA
CDR3nt: TGTGCCAGCAGCTACGTTCCGGGTTCGGTGAACACTGAAGCTTTCTTT
CDR3aa: CASSYVPGSVNTEAFF

abundance: NA
j_gene: TRBJ2-5
v_gene: TRBV18
d_gene: NA
CDR3nt: TGTGCCAGCTCACCGGGAGTCCAAGAGACCCAGTACTTC
CDR3aa: CASSPGVQETQYF

abundance: NA
j_gene: TRBJ2-7
v_gene: TRBV19
d_gene: TRBD1
CDR3nt: TGTGCCAGTAGTTCGCCGAGGACAGGGTCCTACGAGCAGTACTTC
CDR3aa: CASSSPRTGSYEQYF

abundance: NA
j_gene: TRBJ2-7
v_gene: TRBV5-1
d_gene: NA
CDR3nt: TGCGCCAGCAGCGCACAGGGACCCCACGAGCAGTACTTC
CDR3aa: CASSAQGPHEQYF

abundance: NA
j_gene: TRBJ2-4
v_gene: TRBV12-3/TRBV12-4
d_gene: NA
CDR3nt: TGTGCCAGCAGTCCGGACACGAACATTCAGTACTTC
CDR3aa: CASSPDTNIQYF

abundance: once
j_gene: TRBJ2-5
v_gene: TRBV5-1
d_gene: TRBD2
CDR3nt: TGCGCCAGCAGTCGACTAGCGGGGGGGCGGGAGACCCAGTACTTC
CDR3aa: CASSRLAGGRETQYF

abundance: once
j_gene: TRBJ2-5
v_gene: TRBV12-5
d_gene: TRBD2
CDR3nt: TGTGCTAGTGGTTTGCGAGCGGGAGCAACCGGGGGGGAGACCCAGTACTTC
CDR3aa: CASGLRAGATGGETQYF

abundance: NA
j_gene: TRBJ1-2
v_gene: TRBV14
d_gene: NA
CDR3nt: TGTGCCAGCAGTCCCTCCAACAGGGCCCATGGCTACACCTTC
CDR3aa: CASSPSNRAHGYTF

abundance: NA
j_gene: TRBJ2-7
v_gene: TRBV7-8
d_gene: TRBD2
CDR3nt: TGTGCCAGCAGTCACCTTCTTTCGCCTAGCGGGGGGGTCCGCTACGAGCAGTACTTC
CDR3aa: CASSHLLSPSGGVRYEQYF

abundance: NA
j_gene: TRBJ2-7
v_gene: TRBV24-1
d_gene: NA
CDR3nt: TGTGCCACCAGTGATGCGTCCGAGCAGTACTTC
CDR3aa: CATSDASEQYF

abundance: NA
j_gene: TRBJ1-1
v_gene: TRBV18
d_gene: NA
CDR3nt: TGTGCCAGCTCACCATTTGGACAGCCCGAAGCTTTCTTT
CDR3aa: CASSPFGQPEAFF

abundance: NA
j_gene: TRBJ2-3
v_gene: TRBV6-5
d_gene: TRBD2
CDR3nt: TGTGCCAGCAGTCATCAGCGGGGGCCAGATACGCAGTATTTT
CDR3aa: CASSHQRGPDTQYF

abundance: once
j_gene: TRBJ1-2
v_gene: TRBV10-3
d_gene: NA
CDR3nt: TGTGCCATCAGTGAGGACAGGTCCCGCTACACCTTC
CDR3aa: CAISEDRSRYTF